Listed below are T cell receptor beta chains from one sample, sequenced in a study of blood T cell repertoires in COVID-19. Assay used: immunoSEQ multiplex PCR; TCRdb lists only in-frame clones, some missing. This sample has over 300,000 clones, with around 90% found just once. Sequenced material: peripheral blood. The receptors were sampled from a man aged 18 to 29 with active or convalescent COVID-19. The CDR3 runs from the conserved cysteine through the conserved F or W. The D gene is left open where the match is weak. A row's size may be missing; if present it is once, few, many or a size class.

TRBJ2-1 NA TRBD1 TRBV6-6 TGTGCCAGCAGCGTGGGACAGGCCCCATCGGATGAGCAGTTCTTC CASSVGQAPSDEQFF
TRBJ2-7 NA NA TRBV4-3 TGCGCCAGCAGCCAAGATCAGGCCAGCCACTACGAGCAGTACTTC CASSQDQASHYEQYF
TRBJ2-5 NA NA TRBV27 TGTGCCAGCAGTGGGCGGGGTAAGCAAGAGACCCAGTACTTC CASSGRGKQETQYF
TRBJ2-2 NA TRBD1 TRBV7-2 TGTGCCAGCAGCTCCGCCCGGGACAGGGCCGACACCGGGGAGCTGTTTTTT CASSSARDRADTGELFF
TRBJ1-1 once NA TRBV2 TGTGCCAGCAGCTGGGCAACAGGGCGGTCGGGCACTGAAGCTTTCTTT CASSWATGRSGTEAFF
TRBJ2-3 NA TRBD2 TRBV7-2 TGTGCCAGCAGCTTAGAATTTTGGGGGGGTGGCACAGATACGCAGTATTTT CASSLEFWGGGTDTQYF
TRBJ1-2 NA TRBD1 TRBV6-5 TGTGCCAGCAGTTACTCGACAGGGGGTGGATATGGCTACACCTTC CASSYSTGGGYGYTF
TRBJ1-2 NA TRBD1 TRBV7-9 TGTGCCAGCAGCTTAGCCGGGACAGGGAACGGCTACACCTTC CASSLAGTGNGYTF
TRBJ2-7 few TRBD1 TRBV9 TGTGCCAGCAGCGTCGGGGACAGGGGGCTTTCCGAGCAGTACTTC CASSVGDRGLSEQYF
TRBJ1-6 NA NA TRBV14 TGTGCCAGCAGCGCACGACAATCCATAAACCATAATTCACCCCTCCACTTT CASSARQSINHNSPLHF
TRBJ2-1 NA NA TRBV11-2 TGTGCCAGCAGTTCACAGGGCTATGAGCAGTTCTTC CASSSQGYEQFF
TRBJ2-7 NA TRBD1 TRBV7-9 TGTGCCAGCAGCCCGGGGACAGGGTCCTACGAGCAGTACTTC CASSPGTGSYEQYF
TRBJ2-3 few TRBD2 TRBV7-6 TGTGCCAGCAGCACCCAGCGGGGGGCGGCCACAGATACGCAGTATTTT CASSTQRGAATDTQYF
TRBJ1-5 NA TRBD1 TRBV27 TGTGCCAGCAACGAAGGACAGGAACGACAGCCCCAGCATTTT CASNEGQERQPQHF
TRBJ1-2 NA TRBD1 TRBV7-2 TGTGCCAGCAGCCGCCTCCGGGACAGCAACTATGGCTACACCTTC CASSRLRDSNYGYTF
TRBJ2-1 once TRBD1 TRBV29-1 TGCAGCGCTGGACAGGGAGGCTACAATGAGCAGTTCTTC CSAGQGGYNEQFF
TRBJ2-7 NA NA TRBV6-2/TRBV6-3 TGTGCCAGCAGTCGGACAGTTGTGTCGAGGGGGCAGTACTTC CASSRTVVSRGQYF
TRBJ1-4 NA NA TRBV5-4 TGTGCCAGCAGCCCCACAGGGTATGAAAAACTGTTTTTT CASSPTGYEKLFF